One sample yielded the 9 T cell receptor beta chains listed below, sequenced in a study of naive and memory T cell subsets. Two oligonucleotides, mixed equimolar, formed the beta constant-region primer covering TRBC1 and TRBC2. The ligated cDNA underwent four PCR rounds using SP2 and nested alpha and beta constant-region primers. A single record per CDR3 protein comes from TCRdb applying MiXCR to the UMI-ligation and nested PCR reads. The sample has approximately 17,000 distinct CDR3 sequences; approximately 9.4% are singletons. Sequenced input: central memory CD8+ T cells from blood. Receptors originate from a human donor in good health.

This clonotype has only a few counts. The CDR3 DNA reads as TGTGCCAGCACCCCGGACCTTGGTGGCTACGAGCAGTACTTC. The encoded protein is CASTPDLGGYEQYF. The chain employs TRBV27 and TRBJ2-7; unclear D gene. Germline-derived CDR1 and CDR2 are MNHEY and SMNVEV (reference sequence). V was trimmed by 7 bases and J by 3 bases, leaving 16 bases between them. The CDR3 extends over 14 amino acids.

In this sample, this clonotype turned up a few times. The rearrangement joins TRBV6-4 to TRBJ2-1, with TRBD2 as a possible D gene (6 bases). V was clipped by 2 bases and J by 6 bases, with 11 bases between them. This CDR3 is 14 amino acids long. Germline CDR1 is MRHNA and CDR2 is SNTAGT. CDR3 in DNA: TGTGCCAGCAGTGACGCGGTGGGGGGCAATGAGCAGTTCTTC. It is translated as CASSDAVGGNEQFF.

This chain joins TRBV5-1 and TRBJ1-6; a weak D match, TRBD1 (5 bases). Trimming pared 0 bases from V and 9 bases from J, leaving 19 bases between. CDR3 size: 17 residues. CDR1 SGHRS and CDR2 YFSETQ come from the germline V gene. The CDR3 sequence: CASSLASGGGTPSPLHF. The CDR3 DNA sequence: TGCGCCAGCAGCTTGGCCTCGGGCGGCGGGACCCCTTCACCCCTCCACTTT.

This clonotype was seen only a few times. The genes are TRBV12-3 or TRBV12-4 and TRBJ2-1; the match to TRBD2 covers 9 bases. The ends lost 6 bases at V and 0 bases at J; junction bases unmatched: 3. The CDR3 covers 15 residues. The CDR3 bases are TGTGCCAGCAGCCTTAGCGGGAGCTCCTACAATGAGCAGTTCTTC. Translated, it gives CASSLSGSSYNEQFF.

This clonotype is medium-sized (0.01 to 0.1%) in the sample. The rearrangement links TRBV19 to TRBJ1-5; no reliable D call. Germline-derived CDR1 and CDR2 are LNHDA and SQIVND (reference sequence). V was cut by 6 bases and J by 4 bases, with 13 bases left in between. The CDR3 runs to 14 residues. Here the CDR3 DNA reads TGTGCCAGTAGGCCCCTGGCCCGAAATCAGCCCCAGCATTTT. It codes for CASRPLARNQPQHF.

This sequence joins TRBV2 and TRBJ1-6, with D hard to call. The CDR3 has 15 residues. The germline CDR1 and CDR2 sequences are SNHLY and FYNNEI. With 8 bases removed from V and 3 bases from J, the gap between germline ends came to 14 bases. CDR3 in amino acids: CASLEDLNYNSPLHF. CDR3 nucleotides: TGTGCCAGCTTGGAGGATCTCAACTATAATTCACCCCTCCACTTT.

This clonotype is categorized as medium-sized. The rearrangement uses TRBV14 and TRBJ2-1; no definite D call. In germline, CDR1 is SGHDN, CDR2 FVKESK. Trimming shortened V by 1 base and J by 8 bases, and 9 bases separated the two germline ends. The CDR3 loop spans 13 amino acids. In DNA, the CDR3 is TGTGCCAGCAGCCAAGCATCTTTTGATGAGCAGTTCTTC. It translates to CASSQASFDEQFF.

This clonotype was observed many times. V is TRBV20-1 and J is TRBJ2-3; weak D call: TRBD2 (5 bases). Germline V gene sequence: CDR1 DFQATT, CDR2 SNEGSKA (reference sequence). The CDR3 runs to 12 residues. The V end lost 5 bases, the J end lost 5 bases, and 11 bases lay between the germline ends. CDR3 region: CSAHIEGDTQYF. The CDR3 region has the DNA TGCAGTGCTCATATAGAGGGAGATACGCAGTATTTT.

The CDR3 sequence is CASSQAGGGPKDEQFF. CDR3 sequence (DNA): TGTGCCAGCAGCCAAGCGGGGGGGGGGCCTAAGGATGAGCAGTTCTTC. This chain uses TRBV4-2 with TRBJ2-1; 8 bases fit TRBD2. J gave up 8 bases and V 1 base, and 10 bases lay outside the gene matches. The CDR3 length is 16 residues. CDR1 is LGHNA and CDR2 is YNFKEQ in the germline V gene.